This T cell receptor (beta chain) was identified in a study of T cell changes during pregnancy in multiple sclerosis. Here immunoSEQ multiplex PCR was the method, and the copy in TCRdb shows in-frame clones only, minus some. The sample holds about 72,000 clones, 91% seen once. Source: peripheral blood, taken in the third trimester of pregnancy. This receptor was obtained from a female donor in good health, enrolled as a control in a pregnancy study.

The CDR3, as DNA: TGTGCCACCAGCAGAGAGATGCGGCCCAGGGGCACAGATACGCAGTATTTT. As protein: CATSREMRPRGTDTQYF. The rearrangement links TRBV15 to TRBJ2-3; possible D gene TRBD1, 5 bases. The CDR3 contains 17 residues. The V gene's germline CDR1 is LNHNV and CDR2 YYDKDF (reference sequence). V lost 0 bases, J lost 1 base, and 14 bases lay in between.